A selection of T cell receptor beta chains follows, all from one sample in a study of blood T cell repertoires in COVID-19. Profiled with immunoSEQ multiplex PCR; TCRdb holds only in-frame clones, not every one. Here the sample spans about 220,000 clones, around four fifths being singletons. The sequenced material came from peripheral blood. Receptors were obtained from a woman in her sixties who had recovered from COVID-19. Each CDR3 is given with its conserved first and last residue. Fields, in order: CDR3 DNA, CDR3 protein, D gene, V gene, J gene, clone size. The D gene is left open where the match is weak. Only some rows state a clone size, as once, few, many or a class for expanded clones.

DNA: TGTGCCAGCAGCTTAGCGGAGCAGAGGCCCTTTAACTTC; CDR3: CASSLAEQRPFNF; D: NA; V: TRBV7-9; J: TRBJ2-5; size: NA
DNA: TGTGCCACCAGCTACGGGGGTCTTAGGACAGATACGCAGTATTTT; CDR3: CATSYGGLRTDTQYF; D: NA; V: TRBV15; J: TRBJ2-3; size: NA
DNA: TGTGCCAGCAGCACGCAGCAAGAGACCCAGTACTTC; CDR3: CASSTQQETQYF; D: NA; V: TRBV5-8; J: TRBJ2-5; size: NA
DNA: TGTGCCAGCAGCCAAGCCGGGCGGGGACAGTACTTC; CDR3: CASSQAGRGQYF; D: NA; V: TRBV3-1/TRBV3-2; J: TRBJ2-7; size: NA
DNA: TGTGCCAGCAGCCCCCGCGGGGGATTAATGGCTTTCTTT; CDR3: CASSPRGGLMAFF; D: NA; V: TRBV7-9; J: TRBJ1-1; size: NA
DNA: TGTGCCAGCAAAGGGCCCCAATACAGGGTGGGGACTGAAGCTTTCTTT; CDR3: CASKGPQYRVGTEAFF; D: NA; V: TRBV28; J: TRBJ1-1; size: NA
DNA: TGCAGTGCTAGTTCGGGGGGGGTCCGAGAAAAACTGTTTTTT; CDR3: CSASSGGVREKLFF; D: NA; V: TRBV20-1; J: TRBJ1-4; size: NA
DNA: TGCGCCAGCAGCTTGGCTAGCGGGGCCCAAGAGACCCAGTACTTC; CDR3: CASSLASGAQETQYF; D: TRBD2; V: TRBV5-1; J: TRBJ2-5; size: NA
DNA: TGTGCCAGCAGCCCGGGACAGGGAAGAATGGCACCCCTCCACTTT; CDR3: CASSPGQGRMAPLHF; D: TRBD1; V: TRBV7-6; J: TRBJ1-6; size: NA
DNA: TGTGCTAGTGGTGGACAGGGTTCGTATTATGGCTACACCTTC; CDR3: CASGGQGSYYGYTF; D: TRBD1; V: TRBV12-5; J: TRBJ1-2; size: NA
DNA: TGTGCCAGCAGAACCGGGACAGGGTTGGATTCACCCCTCCACTTT; CDR3: CASRTGTGLDSPLHF; D: TRBD1; V: TRBV9; J: TRBJ1-6; size: NA
DNA: TGTGCCAGCAGCGAACTCCAAGGCAGGTTTCAGCCCCAGCATTTT; CDR3: CASSELQGRFQPQHF; D: NA; V: TRBV7-2; J: TRBJ1-5; size: NA
DNA: TGTGCCAGCTCACGGTCCGGACAGAGTGGAAACACCATATATTTT; CDR3: CASSRSGQSGNTIYF; D: NA; V: TRBV18; J: TRBJ1-3; size: NA
DNA: TGTGCCAGCAGCTTCGGGACAGGGGGTAACTATGGCTACACCTTC; CDR3: CASSFGTGGNYGYTF; D: TRBD1; V: TRBV7-9; J: TRBJ1-2; size: NA
DNA: TGTGCCAGCAGCCTCCAGGAGGGCTCTGGAAACACCATATATTTT; CDR3: CASSLQEGSGNTIYF; D: NA; V: TRBV5-4; J: TRBJ1-3; size: NA
DNA: TGCGCCAGCAGCCTAACAGATAACACTGAAGCTTTCTTT; CDR3: CASSLTDNTEAFF; D: NA; V: TRBV5-1; J: TRBJ1-1; size: few
DNA: TGTGCCACCAGTGACCCGAGGGGGGCGGGGGGCACAGATACGCAGTATTTT; CDR3: CATSDPRGAGGTDTQYF; D: NA; V: TRBV24-1; J: TRBJ2-3; size: NA
DNA: TGTGCCAGCAGACCCGGGACAGGGGGGGTGGCTGTGAATTCACCCCTCCACTTT; CDR3: CASRPGTGGVAVNSPLHF; D: TRBD1; V: TRBV27; J: TRBJ1-6; size: NA
DNA: TGTGCCAGCAGCTTCCATTCGAACACCGGGGAGCTGTTTTTT; CDR3: CASSFHSNTGELFF; D: NA; V: TRBV7-3; J: TRBJ2-2; size: NA
DNA: TGCGCCAGCAGACCAGGGGTAAGCACAGATACGCAGTATTTT; CDR3: CASRPGVSTDTQYF; D: NA; V: TRBV10-2; J: TRBJ2-3; size: NA
DNA: TGTGCCAGCAGCCAAGATATAGGGGGCCCTTGGTCTGGGGCCAACGTCCTGACTTTC; CDR3: CASSQDIGGPWSGANVLTF; D: TRBD1; V: TRBV14; J: TRBJ2-6; size: NA
DNA: TGTGCCAGCAGCGTAGTGGAGACCGGGGAGCTGTTTTTT; CDR3: CASSVVETGELFF; D: NA; V: TRBV9; J: TRBJ2-2; size: NA
DNA: TGCAGTGCTAGTGCGGTGACTGAAGCTTTCTTT; CDR3: CSASAVTEAFF; D: NA; V: TRBV20-1; J: TRBJ1-1; size: NA
DNA: TGTGCCAGCAGCCAAGATGGGGAGGGGCGAGCGGCTTTCTTT; CDR3: CASSQDGEGRAAFF; D: NA; V: TRBV3-1/TRBV3-2; J: TRBJ1-1; size: NA
DNA: TGTGCCAGCAGAACGACGGCGGGGGACACTGAAGCTTTCTTT; CDR3: CASRTTAGDTEAFF; D: NA; V: TRBV7-9; J: TRBJ1-1; size: NA
DNA: TGTGCCAGCAGTGAACGGGCACTCGGGACAGGCACCCAAGAGACCCAGTACTTC; CDR3: CASSERALGTGTQETQYF; D: TRBD1; V: TRBV6-1; J: TRBJ2-5; size: NA
DNA: TGTGCCAGTAGTATCTCAGGGTTAAGGGCACGCAATGAGCAGTTCTTC; CDR3: CASSISGLRARNEQFF; D: NA; V: TRBV19; J: TRBJ2-1; size: NA
DNA: TGTGCCAGCAGCACGACGGGACAGCTTAATGAAAAACTGTTTTTT; CDR3: CASSTTGQLNEKLFF; D: TRBD1; V: TRBV7-9; J: TRBJ1-4; size: NA
DNA: TGTGCCAGCAGTAACAGACAGGGTCAGCCCCAGCATTTT; CDR3: CASSNRQGQPQHF; D: TRBD1; V: TRBV6-5; J: TRBJ1-5; size: NA
DNA: TGTGCCAGCAGTTACGGCGTGTCAGGGTGGAACACCGGGGAGCTGTTTTTT; CDR3: CASSYGVSGWNTGELFF; D: NA; V: TRBV6-2/TRBV6-3; J: TRBJ2-2; size: NA
DNA: TGTGCCAGAAGCTGGACAGGGGTGTATGGCTACACCTTC; CDR3: CARSWTGVYGYTF; D: TRBD1; V: TRBV5-3; J: TRBJ1-2; size: NA
DNA: TGTGCCAGCAGTAATTCAGCGGGGGGTTGGGAGACCCAGTACTTC; CDR3: CASSNSAGGWETQYF; D: TRBD2; V: TRBV27; J: TRBJ2-5; size: NA
DNA: TGTGCCAGCAGCGGAGGGGGCCTCGAGACCCAGTACTTC; CDR3: CASSGGGLETQYF; D: NA; V: TRBV5-5; J: TRBJ2-5; size: NA
DNA: TGTGCCAGCAGCTTATCCCGGGACTACGGGAACATTCAGTACTTC; CDR3: CASSLSRDYGNIQYF; D: TRBD2; V: TRBV7-8; J: TRBJ2-4; size: NA
DNA: TGTGCCAGCAGCTATGGACAGGGCGACTACAATGAGCAGTTCTTC; CDR3: CASSYGQGDYNEQFF; D: TRBD1; V: TRBV7-3; J: TRBJ2-1; size: NA
DNA: TGTGCTAGTGGTTTGGTACGAATGGGACATTCTAATTCACCCCTCCACTTT; CDR3: CASGLVRMGHSNSPLHF; D: NA; V: TRBV12-5; J: TRBJ1-6; size: NA
DNA: TGTGCCAGCAGTTTATCGCGGGGCTCCTATAATTCACCCCTCCACTTT; CDR3: CASSLSRGSYNSPLHF; D: NA; V: TRBV27; J: TRBJ1-6; size: NA
DNA: TGTGCCAGCAGCGAGACAGGGAGCTCCTACAATGAGCAGTTCTTC; CDR3: CASSETGSSYNEQFF; D: TRBD1; V: TRBV9; J: TRBJ2-1; size: NA
DNA: TGTGCCAGCAGCTCCGTTTACGAGCAGTACTTC; CDR3: CASSSVYEQYF; D: NA; V: TRBV11-2; J: TRBJ2-7; size: NA
DNA: TGTGCCAGCAGAGGGGGCAGCTCCTATAATTCACCCCTCCACTTT; CDR3: CASRGGSSYNSPLHF; D: TRBD1; V: TRBV27; J: TRBJ1-6; size: few
DNA: TGCAGCGTTGCTCCGGGTTCTCAAGAGACCCAGTACTTC; CDR3: CSVAPGSQETQYF; D: NA; V: TRBV29-1; J: TRBJ2-5; size: NA
DNA: TGTGCCATCAGTGAGGGGCCGCTGCGGGGAGAGGATGGCTACACCTTC; CDR3: CAISEGPLRGEDGYTF; D: NA; V: TRBV10-3; J: TRBJ1-2; size: NA
DNA: TGCAGCGTTGCCCCGGGCAGGGGGCTTACCTACGAGCAGTACTTC; CDR3: CSVAPGRGLTYEQYF; D: TRBD1; V: TRBV29-1; J: TRBJ2-7; size: once